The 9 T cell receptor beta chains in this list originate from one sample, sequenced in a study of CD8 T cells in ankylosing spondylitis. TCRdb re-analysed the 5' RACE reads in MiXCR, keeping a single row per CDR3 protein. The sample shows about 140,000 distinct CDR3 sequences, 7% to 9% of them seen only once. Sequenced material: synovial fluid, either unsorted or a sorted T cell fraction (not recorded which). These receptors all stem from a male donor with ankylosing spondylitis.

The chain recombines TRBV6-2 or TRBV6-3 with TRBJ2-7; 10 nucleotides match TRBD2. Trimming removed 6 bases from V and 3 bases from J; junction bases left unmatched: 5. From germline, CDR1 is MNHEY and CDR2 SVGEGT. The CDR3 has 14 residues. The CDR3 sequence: CASRPRTSGYEQYF. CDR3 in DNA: TGTGCCAGCAGACCAAGGACTAGCGGCTACGAGCAGTACTTC.

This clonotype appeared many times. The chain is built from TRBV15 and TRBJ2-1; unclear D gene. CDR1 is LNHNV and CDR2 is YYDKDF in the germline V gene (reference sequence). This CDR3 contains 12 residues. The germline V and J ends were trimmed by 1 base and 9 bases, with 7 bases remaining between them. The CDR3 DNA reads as TGTGCCACCAGCAGAGTAGGCGGTGAGCAGTTCTTC. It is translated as CATSRVGGEQFF.

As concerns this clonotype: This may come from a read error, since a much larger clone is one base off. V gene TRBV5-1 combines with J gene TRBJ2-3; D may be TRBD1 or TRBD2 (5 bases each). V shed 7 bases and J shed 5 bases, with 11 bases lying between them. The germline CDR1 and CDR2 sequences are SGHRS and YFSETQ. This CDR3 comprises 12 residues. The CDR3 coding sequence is TGCGCCAGCGGGAGAGGGGAAGATACGCAGTATTTT. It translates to CASGRGEDTQYF.

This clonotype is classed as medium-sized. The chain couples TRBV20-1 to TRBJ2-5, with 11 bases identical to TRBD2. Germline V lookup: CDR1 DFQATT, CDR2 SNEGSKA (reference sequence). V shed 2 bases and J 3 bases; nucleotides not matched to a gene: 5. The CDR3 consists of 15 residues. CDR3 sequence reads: CSARRLAGGEETQYF. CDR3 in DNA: TGCAGTGCTAGAAGGCTAGCGGGAGGTGAAGAGACCCAGTACTTC.

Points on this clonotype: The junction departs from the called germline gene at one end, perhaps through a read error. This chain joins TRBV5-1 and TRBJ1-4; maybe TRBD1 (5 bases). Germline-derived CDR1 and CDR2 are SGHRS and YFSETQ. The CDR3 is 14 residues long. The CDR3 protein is CATSVGTAAEKLFF. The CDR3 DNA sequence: TGCGCCACCAGCGTCGGGACTGCTGCTGAAAAACTGTTTTTT.

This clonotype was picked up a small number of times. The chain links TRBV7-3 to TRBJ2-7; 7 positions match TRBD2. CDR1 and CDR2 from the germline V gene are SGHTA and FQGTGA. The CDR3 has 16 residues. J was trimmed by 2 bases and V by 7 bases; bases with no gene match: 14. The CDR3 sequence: CASTLREDAVAYEQYF. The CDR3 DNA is TGTGCCAGCACCCTTCGGGAGGATGCAGTCGCCTACGAGCAGTACTTC.

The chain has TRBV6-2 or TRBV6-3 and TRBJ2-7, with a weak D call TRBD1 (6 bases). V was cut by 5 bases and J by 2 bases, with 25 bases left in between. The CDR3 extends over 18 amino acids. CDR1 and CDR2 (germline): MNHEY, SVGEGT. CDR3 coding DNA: TGTGCCAGCAGTCACCCCCTGATCAGGGGAAACTCCCCCTACGAGCAGTACTTC. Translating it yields CASSHPLIRGNSPYEQYF.

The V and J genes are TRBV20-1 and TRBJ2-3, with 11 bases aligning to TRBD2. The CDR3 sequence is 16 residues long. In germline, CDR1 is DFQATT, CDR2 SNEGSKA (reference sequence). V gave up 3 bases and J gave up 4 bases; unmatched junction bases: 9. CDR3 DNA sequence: TGCAGTGCTAGTAGGCTAGCGGGAGGCGGGGCAGATACGCAGTATTTT. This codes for CSASRLAGGGADTQYF.

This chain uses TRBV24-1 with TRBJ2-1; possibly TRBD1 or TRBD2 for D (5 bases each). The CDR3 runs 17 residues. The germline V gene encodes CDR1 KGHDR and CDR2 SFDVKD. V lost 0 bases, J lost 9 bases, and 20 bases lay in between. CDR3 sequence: CATSDLAPPGAGGEQFF. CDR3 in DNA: TGTGCCACCAGTGATTTGGCCCCCCCTGGGGCTGGGGGTGAGCAGTTCTTC.